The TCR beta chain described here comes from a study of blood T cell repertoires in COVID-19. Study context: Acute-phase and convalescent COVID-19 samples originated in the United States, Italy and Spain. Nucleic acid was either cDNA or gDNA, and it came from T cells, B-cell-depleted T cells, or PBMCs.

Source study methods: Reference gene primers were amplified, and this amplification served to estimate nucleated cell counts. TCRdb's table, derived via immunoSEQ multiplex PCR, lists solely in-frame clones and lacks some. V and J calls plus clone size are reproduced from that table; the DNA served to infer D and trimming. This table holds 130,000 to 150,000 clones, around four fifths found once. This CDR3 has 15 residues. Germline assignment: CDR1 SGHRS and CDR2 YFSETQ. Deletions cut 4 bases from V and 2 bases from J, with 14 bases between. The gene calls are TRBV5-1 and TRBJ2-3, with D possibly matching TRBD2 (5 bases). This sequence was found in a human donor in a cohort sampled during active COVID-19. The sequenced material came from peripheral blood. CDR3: CASSLGTAATDTQYF. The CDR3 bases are TGCGCCAGCAGCCTTGGCACAGCGGCCACAGATACGCAGTATTTT. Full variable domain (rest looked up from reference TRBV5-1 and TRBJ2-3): KAGVTQTPRYLIKTRGQQVTLSCSPISGHRSVSWYQQTPGQGLQFLFEYFSETQRNKGNFPGRFSGRQFSNSRSEMNVSTLELGDSALYLCASSLGTAATDTQYFGPGTRLTVL.